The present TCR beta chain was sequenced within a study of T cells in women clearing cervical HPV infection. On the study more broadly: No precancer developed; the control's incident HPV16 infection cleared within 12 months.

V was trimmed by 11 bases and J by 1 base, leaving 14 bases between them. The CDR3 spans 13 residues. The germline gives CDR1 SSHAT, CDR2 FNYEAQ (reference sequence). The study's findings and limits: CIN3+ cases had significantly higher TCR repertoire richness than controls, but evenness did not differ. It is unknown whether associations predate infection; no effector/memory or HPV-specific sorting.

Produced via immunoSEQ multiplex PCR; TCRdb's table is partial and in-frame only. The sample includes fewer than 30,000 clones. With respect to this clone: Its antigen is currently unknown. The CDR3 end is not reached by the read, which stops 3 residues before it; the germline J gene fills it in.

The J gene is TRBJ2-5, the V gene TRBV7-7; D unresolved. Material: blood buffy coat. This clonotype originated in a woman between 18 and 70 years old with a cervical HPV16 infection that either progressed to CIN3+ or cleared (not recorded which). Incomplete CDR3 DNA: TGTGCCTCCTCCTGGGCCGTCCAAGAGACC. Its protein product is CASSWAVQET. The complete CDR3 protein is CASSWAVQETQYF.